This TCR beta chain was obtained from a study of T cell responses to AZD1222 COVID-19 vaccine. CDR3 size: 13 residues. Germline V lookup: CDR1 LGHNA, CDR2 YSLEER. With 3 bases removed from V and 2 bases from J, the gap between germline ends came to 7 bases. Clones were read by immunoSEQ multiplex PCR, and TCRdb kept only the in-frame ones, dropping some. The table includes about 99,000 clones, 91% detected once. The gene calls are TRBV4-3 and TRBJ1-2, with D possibly TRBD1 on 5 matching bases. This sequence was found in an adult in good health. The source material was peripheral blood, sampled on day 0 of AZD1222 vaccination. The DNA of the CDR3 is TGCGCCAGCAGCCAGGGGGGAAACTATGGCTACACCTTC. Translating it yields CASSQGGNYGYTF.